These T cell receptor beta chains were read from a single sample in a study of OX40 agonist ivuxolimab in advanced cancers. Repertoires were generated with immunoSEQ multiplex PCR, while TCRdb's copy carries only in-frame clones and drops some. Of approximately 74,000 clones listed, roughly nine tenths were seen once; the top ten hold around 0.31%. The specimen was CD4+ or CD8+ T cells sorted from blood, collected in a trial of the OX40 agonist ivuxolimab. Receptors were obtained from an adult with an advanced solid tumor such as melanoma, head and neck, liver or kidney cancer. Each CDR3 is given with its conserved first and last residue. The order of the fields is J gene, D gene, V gene, CDR3 protein, CDR3 DNA. D genes are given only for firm matches.

J: TRBJ1-3; D: TRBD1; V: TRBV2; CDR3: CASSEALRQGSGNTIYF; DNA: TGTGCCAGCAGTGAAGCGCTGCGACAGGGATCCGGAAACACCATATATTTT
J: TRBJ1-1; D: -; V: TRBV30; CDR3: CAWSGSGPGRSEAFF; DNA: TGTGCCTGGAGTGGATCGGGGCCAGGTAGGTCTGAAGCTTTCTTT
J: TRBJ2-1; D: TRBD2; V: TRBV28; CDR3: CASSFGGSVYNEQFF; DNA: TGTGCCAGCAGTTTCGGGGGGAGTGTCTACAATGAGCAGTTCTTC
J: TRBJ1-5; D: TRBD1; V: TRBV19; CDR3: CASRGQGGNQPQHF; DNA: TGTGCCAGTAGGGGACAGGGGGGCAATCAGCCCCAGCATTTT
J: TRBJ2-1; D: TRBD2; V: TRBV9; CDR3: CASSLRLAGVFGEQFF; DNA: TGTGCCAGCAGCCTCCGACTAGCGGGAGTTTTCGGTGAGCAGTTCTTC
J: TRBJ2-4; D: -; V: TRBV7-2; CDR3: CASRRGAGDIQYF; DNA: TGTGCCAGCAGAAGGGGAGCAGGCGACATTCAGTACTTC
J: TRBJ1-1; D: -; V: TRBV28; CDR3: CASRLTGGWTEAFF; DNA: TGTGCCAGCAGACTGACAGGAGGGTGGACTGAAGCTTTCTTT
J: TRBJ2-2; D: -; V: TRBV23-1; CDR3: CASSQGGRCTGELFF; DNA: TGCGCCAGCAGTCAAGGGGGTAGGTGTACCGGGGAGCTGTTTTTT
J: TRBJ1-5; D: -; V: TRBV19; CDR3: CASRKIGTSVLQPQHF; DNA: TGTGCCAGTAGGAAAATCGGGACATCGGTCCTCCAGCCCCAGCATTTT
J: TRBJ2-2; D: -; V: TRBV6-1; CDR3: CASNRQGNTGELFF; DNA: TGTGCCAGCAATCGTCAGGGGAACACCGGGGAGCTGTTTTTT
J: TRBJ1-4; D: TRBD1; V: TRBV4-2; CDR3: CASSQEASEGTANEKLFF; DNA: TGTGCCAGCAGCCAAGAAGCCTCGGAAGGGACAGCTAATGAAAAACTGTTTTTT
J: TRBJ2-7; D: -; V: TRBV7-9; CDR3: CASSFGGEQYF; DNA: TGTGCCAGCAGCTTCGGGGGCGAGCAGTACTTC
J: TRBJ1-1; D: TRBD1; V: TRBV7-9; CDR3: CASTYWDRTNTEAFF; DNA: TGTGCCAGCACCTACTGGGACAGGACGAACACTGAAGCTTTCTTT
J: TRBJ1-5; D: -; V: TRBV12-5; CDR3: CASGLVGDWGGIADQPQHF; DNA: TGTGCTAGTGGTTTGGTAGGGGACTGGGGGGGAATAGCCGATCAGCCCCAGCATTTT
J: TRBJ1-2; D: -; V: TRBV5-1; CDR3: CASSHATLGYTF; DNA: TGCGCCAGCAGCCACGCTACCTTGGGCTACACCTTC
J: TRBJ2-7; D: -; V: TRBV15; CDR3: CATSREAAGAVRSYEQYF; DNA: TGTGCCACCAGCAGAGAGGCGGCGGGGGCGGTTAGGTCCTACGAGCAGTACTTC